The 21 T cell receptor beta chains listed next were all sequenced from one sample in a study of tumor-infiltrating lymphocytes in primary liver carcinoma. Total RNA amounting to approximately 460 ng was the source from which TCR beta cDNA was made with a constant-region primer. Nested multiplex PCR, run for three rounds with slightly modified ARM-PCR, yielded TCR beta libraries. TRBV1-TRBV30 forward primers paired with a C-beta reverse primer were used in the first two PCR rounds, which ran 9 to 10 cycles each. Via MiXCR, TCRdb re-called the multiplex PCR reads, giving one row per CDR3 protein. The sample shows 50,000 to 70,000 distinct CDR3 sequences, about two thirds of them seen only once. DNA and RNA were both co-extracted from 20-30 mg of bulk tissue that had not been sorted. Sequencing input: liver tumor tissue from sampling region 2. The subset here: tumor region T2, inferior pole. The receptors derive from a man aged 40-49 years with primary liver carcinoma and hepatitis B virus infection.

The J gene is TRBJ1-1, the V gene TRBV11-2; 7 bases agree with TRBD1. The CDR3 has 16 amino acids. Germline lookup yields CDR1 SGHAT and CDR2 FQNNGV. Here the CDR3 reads CTGNPSRGLVNTEAFF. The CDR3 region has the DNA TGTACCGGCAACCCATCCAGGGGGTTGGTGAACACTGAAGCTTTCTTT.

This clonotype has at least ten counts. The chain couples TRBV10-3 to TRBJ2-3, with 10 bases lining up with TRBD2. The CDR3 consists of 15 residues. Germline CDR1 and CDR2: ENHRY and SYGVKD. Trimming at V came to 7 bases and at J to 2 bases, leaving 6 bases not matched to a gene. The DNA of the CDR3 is TGTGCCATCACCTCGGGACTAGCGAACACAGATACGCAGTATTTT. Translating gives CAITSGLANTDTQYF.

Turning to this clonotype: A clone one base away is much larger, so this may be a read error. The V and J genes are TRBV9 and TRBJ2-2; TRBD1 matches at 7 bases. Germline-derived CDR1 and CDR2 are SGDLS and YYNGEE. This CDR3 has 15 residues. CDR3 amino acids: CANSVGGQRAGELFF. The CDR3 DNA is TGTGCCAACAGCGTAGGGGGACAGAGAGCCGGGGAGCTGTTTTTT.

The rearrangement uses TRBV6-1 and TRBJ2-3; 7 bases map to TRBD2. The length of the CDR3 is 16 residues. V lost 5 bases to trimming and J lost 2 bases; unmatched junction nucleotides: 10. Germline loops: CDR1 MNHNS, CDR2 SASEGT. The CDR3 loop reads CASSQLAGLTTDTQYF. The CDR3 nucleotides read TGTGCCAGCAGTCAATTAGCGGGTTTAACCACAGATACGCAGTATTTT.

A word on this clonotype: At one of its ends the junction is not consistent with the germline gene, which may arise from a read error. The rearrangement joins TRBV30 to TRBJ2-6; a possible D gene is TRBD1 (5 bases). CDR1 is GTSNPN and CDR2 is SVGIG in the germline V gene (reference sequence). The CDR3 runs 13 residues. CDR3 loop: CAWRGSGADVLTF. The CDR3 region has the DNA TGTGCCTGGAGGGGCTCTGGGGCCGACGTCCTGACATTC.

The CDR3 protein is CSAPLAGGRLGEQFF. The DNA for the CDR3 is TGCAGTGCCCCACTAGCGGGAGGACGTTTGGGTGAGCAGTTCTTC. This chain links TRBV20-1 with TRBJ2-1; 12 bases align to TRBD2. Germline CDR1 reads DFQATT; CDR2 reads SNEGSKA (reference sequence). The CDR3 sequence is 15 residues long. V lost 6 bases to trimming and J lost 9 bases; unmatched junction nucleotides: 12.

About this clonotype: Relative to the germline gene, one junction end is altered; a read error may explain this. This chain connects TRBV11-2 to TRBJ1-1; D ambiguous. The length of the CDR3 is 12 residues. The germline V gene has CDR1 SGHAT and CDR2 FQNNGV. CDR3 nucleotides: TGTGCAAGCAGCCGTCCTACGACCGAAGCTTTCTTT. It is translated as CASSRPTTEAFF.

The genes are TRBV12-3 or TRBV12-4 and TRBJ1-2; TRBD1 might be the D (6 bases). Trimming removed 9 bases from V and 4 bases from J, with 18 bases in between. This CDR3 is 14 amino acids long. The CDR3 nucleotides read TGTGCCAGGAGTCTCGGGACATGGCCCTATGGCTACACCTTC. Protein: CARSLGTWPYGYTF.

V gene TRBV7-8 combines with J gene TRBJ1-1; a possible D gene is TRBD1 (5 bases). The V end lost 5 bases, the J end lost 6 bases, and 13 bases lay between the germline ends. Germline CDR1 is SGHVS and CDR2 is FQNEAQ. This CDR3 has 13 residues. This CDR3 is CASSIILGAEAFF. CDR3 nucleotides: TGTGCCAGCAGCATCATCTTGGGGGCTGAAGCTTTCTTT.

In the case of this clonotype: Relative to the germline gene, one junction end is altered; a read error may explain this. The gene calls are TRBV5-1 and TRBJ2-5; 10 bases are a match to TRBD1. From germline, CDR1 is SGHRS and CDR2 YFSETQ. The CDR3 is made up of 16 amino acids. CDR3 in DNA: TGCGCCAGCAGCTTACGGACAGGGGGTCTCCAAGATACCCAGTACTTC. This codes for CASSLRTGGLQDTQYF.

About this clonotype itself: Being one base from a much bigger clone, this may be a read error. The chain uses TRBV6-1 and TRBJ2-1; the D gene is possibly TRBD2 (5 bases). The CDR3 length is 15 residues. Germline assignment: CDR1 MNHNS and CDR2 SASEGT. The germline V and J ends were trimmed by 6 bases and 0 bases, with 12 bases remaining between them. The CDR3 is CASSVRGSSYNEQFF. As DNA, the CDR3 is TGTGCCAGCAGCGTGAGAGGGAGCTCCTACAATGAGCAGTTCTTC.

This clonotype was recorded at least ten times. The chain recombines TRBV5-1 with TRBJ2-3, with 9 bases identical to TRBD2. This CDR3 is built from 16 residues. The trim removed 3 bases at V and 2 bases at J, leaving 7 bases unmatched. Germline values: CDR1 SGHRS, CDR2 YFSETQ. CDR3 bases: TGCGCCAGCAGCTCCCTAGTAGCGGGAGCCACAGATACGCAGTATTTT. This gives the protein CASSSLVAGATDTQYF.

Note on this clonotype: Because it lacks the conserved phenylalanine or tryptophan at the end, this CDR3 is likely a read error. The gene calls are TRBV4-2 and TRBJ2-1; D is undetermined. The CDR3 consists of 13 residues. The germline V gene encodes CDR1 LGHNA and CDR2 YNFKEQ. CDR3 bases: TGTGTCAGCAGCCAAGCCCCGGTGAATGAGCAGTTCTTA. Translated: CVSSQAPVNEQFL.

In DNA form, the CDR3 reads TGTGCCAGCAGTTACTCCGGCGGCAACAACGAGCAGTACTTC. As protein: CASSYSGGNNEQYF. The rearrangement joins TRBV6-6 to TRBJ2-7, with D unclear. Germline CDR1 reads MNHNY; CDR2 reads SVGAGI (reference sequence). Trimming pared 0 bases from V and 5 bases from J, leaving 11 bases between. The CDR3 consists of 14 residues.

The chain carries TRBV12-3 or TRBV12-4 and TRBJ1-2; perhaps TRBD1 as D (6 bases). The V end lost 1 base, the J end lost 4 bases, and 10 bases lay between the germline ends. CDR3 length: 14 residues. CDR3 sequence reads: CASSLDDRCYGYTF. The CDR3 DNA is TGTGCCAGCAGTTTAGACGACAGGTGCTATGGCTACACCTTC.

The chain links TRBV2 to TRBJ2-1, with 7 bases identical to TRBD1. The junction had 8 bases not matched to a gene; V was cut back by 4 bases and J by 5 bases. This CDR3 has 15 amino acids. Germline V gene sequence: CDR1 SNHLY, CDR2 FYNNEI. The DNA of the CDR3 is TGTGCCAGCAGTGGCTGGGACAGTGTCAACAATGAGCAGTTCTTC. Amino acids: CASSGWDSVNNEQFF. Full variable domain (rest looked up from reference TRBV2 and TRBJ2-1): EPEVTQTPSHQVTQMGQEVILRCVPISNHLYFYWYRQILGQKVEFLVSFYNNEISEKSEIFDDQFSVERPDGSNFTLKIRSTKLEDSAMYFCASSGWDSVNNEQFFGPGTRLTVL.

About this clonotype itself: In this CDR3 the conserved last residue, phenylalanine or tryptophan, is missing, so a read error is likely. The CDR3 loop is CASSRTLVSPLHI. DNA for the CDR3: TGTGCAAGCAGCCGGACACTGGTTTCACCCCTCCACATT. This chain connects TRBV11-1 to TRBJ1-6; D is perhaps TRBD1 (5 bases). Germline values: CDR1 SGHAT, CDR2 FQDESV (reference sequence). The CDR3 is 13 residues long.

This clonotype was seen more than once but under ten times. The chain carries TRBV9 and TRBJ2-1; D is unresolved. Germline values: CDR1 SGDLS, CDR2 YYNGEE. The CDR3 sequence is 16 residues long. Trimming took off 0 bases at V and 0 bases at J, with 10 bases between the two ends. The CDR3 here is CASSVGRQSSYNEQFF. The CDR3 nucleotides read TGTGCCAGCAGCGTAGGCAGGCAGAGCTCCTACAATGAGCAGTTCTTC.

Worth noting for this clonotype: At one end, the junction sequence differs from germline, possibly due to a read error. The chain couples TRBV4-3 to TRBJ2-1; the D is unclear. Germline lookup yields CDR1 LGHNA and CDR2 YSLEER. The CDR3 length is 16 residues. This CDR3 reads CASSQDKVDTYDEQLF. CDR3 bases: TGCGCCAGCAGCCAAGATAAAGTAGACACCTACGATGAGCAGCTCTTC.

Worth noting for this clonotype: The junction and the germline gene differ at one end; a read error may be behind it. The CDR3 spells CASSSSSNQGPMDEQYF. The CDR3 DNA follows: TGTGCTAGCAGTTCCTCGTCGAACCAGGGGCCTATGGACGAGCAGTACTTC. The chain joins TRBV6-6 to TRBJ2-7, with D maybe TRBD1 (6 bases). The germline gives CDR1 MNHNY, CDR2 SVGAGI (reference sequence). The CDR3 totals 17 residues.

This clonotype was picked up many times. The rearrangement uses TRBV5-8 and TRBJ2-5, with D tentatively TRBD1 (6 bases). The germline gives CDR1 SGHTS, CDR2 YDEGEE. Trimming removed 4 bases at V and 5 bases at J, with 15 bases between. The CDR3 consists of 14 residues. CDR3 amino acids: CASSPPWGHETQYF. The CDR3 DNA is TGTGCCAGCAGCCCCCCCTGGGGGCACGAGACCCAGTACTTC.